These T cell receptor beta chains were read from a single sample in a study of blood T cell repertoires in COVID-19. Libraries were prepared by immunoSEQ multiplex PCR; TCRdb keeps only in-frame clonotypes and omits some of them. The sample lists about 170,000 clones; about 86% were seen once. The sequenced sample consisted of peripheral blood. These receptors were taken from a human donor with acute or convalescent COVID-19. The donor label of this sample is uncertain. CDR3s include the opening cysteine and the closing phenylalanine or tryptophan. The order of the fields is D gene, clone size, J gene, V gene, CDR3 DNA, CDR3 protein. A D gene is named only where the DNA matches it firmly. Clone size is stated in some rows and not others, as once, few, many or a class when expanded.

d_call: -
clone_size: -
j_call: TRBJ1-6
v_call: TRBV2
cdr3_nt: TGTGCCAGCATCAGGGTCAGAAATTCACCCCTCCACTTT
cdr3_aa: CASIRVRNSPLHF

d_call: -
clone_size: -
j_call: TRBJ2-5
v_call: TRBV5-1
cdr3_nt: TGCGCCAGCAGCTTGGATGGGGGCCGGGAGACCCAGTACTTC
cdr3_aa: CASSLDGGRETQYF

d_call: TRBD1
clone_size: -
j_call: TRBJ2-3
v_call: TRBV5-8
cdr3_nt: TGTGCCAGCAGCGCGACGGCGTGGACAGGGCCCACAGATACGCAGTATTTT
cdr3_aa: CASSATAWTGPTDTQYF

d_call: TRBD1
clone_size: -
j_call: TRBJ2-3
v_call: TRBV19
cdr3_nt: TGTGCCAGTAGTCTATCAGAGGGACAGTACACAGATACGCAGTATTTT
cdr3_aa: CASSLSEGQYTDTQYF

d_call: TRBD2
clone_size: -
j_call: TRBJ2-3
v_call: TRBV10-3
cdr3_nt: TGTGCCATCAGTGATGCTAGCGGGGGGCACCCAGATACGCAGTATTTT
cdr3_aa: CAISDASGGHPDTQYF

d_call: -
clone_size: once
j_call: TRBJ1-5
v_call: TRBV6-5
cdr3_nt: TGTGCCAGCAGAGACAGGCATCTAAGCAATCAGCCCCAGCATTTT
cdr3_aa: CASRDRHLSNQPQHF

d_call: -
clone_size: -
j_call: TRBJ2-7
v_call: TRBV5-8
cdr3_nt: TGTGCCAGCAGCTCCCGGGGAATCGAGCAGTACTTC
cdr3_aa: CASSSRGIEQYF

d_call: -
clone_size: -
j_call: TRBJ2-1
v_call: TRBV5-1
cdr3_nt: TGCGCCACCAGAAGGGACACCTACAATGAGCAGTTCTTC
cdr3_aa: CATRRDTYNEQFF

d_call: -
clone_size: once
j_call: TRBJ1-5
v_call: TRBV30
cdr3_nt: TGTGCCTGGAGTACCGGGGGGTTGGCCCAGCATTTT
cdr3_aa: CAWSTGGLAQHF

d_call: -
clone_size: -
j_call: TRBJ2-5
v_call: TRBV7-8
cdr3_nt: TGTGCCAGCAGCCCCAGATCTGTAGCAGAGACCCAGTACTTC
cdr3_aa: CASSPRSVAETQYF

d_call: TRBD1
clone_size: -
j_call: TRBJ1-5
v_call: TRBV30
cdr3_nt: TGTGCCTGGAGTAGGGGGCGGCAGCCCCAGCATTTT
cdr3_aa: CAWSRGRQPQHF

d_call: TRBD1
clone_size: few
j_call: TRBJ1-5
v_call: TRBV6-5
cdr3_nt: TGTGCCAGCAGCTTACAGGGGTGGGAGCAGCCCCAGCATTTT
cdr3_aa: CASSLQGWEQPQHF

d_call: -
clone_size: -
j_call: TRBJ2-1
v_call: TRBV11-3
cdr3_nt: TGTGCCAGCAGCTTAAGCCAGGAGGCCCATGAGCAGTTCTTC
cdr3_aa: CASSLSQEAHEQFF